The clone carrying this T cell receptor (beta chain) appeared a few times. Antigen unknown. The library protocol tagged each TCR cDNA with a unique molecular identifier. TCRdb redid the calling of the 5' RACE reads with MiXCR, one entry per CDR3 protein. The data contain about 2,200 distinct CDR3 sequences, around 17% of them singletons. The source of the sample is a study of spatial heterogeneity in lung cancer. As for the study in general: A consistent excess of beta-chain over alpha-chain sequences was detected. General observations from the study: The study found ubiquitous expanded tumor TCRs in blood more at resection than follow-up.

V lost 2 bases and J lost 7, with 9 bases in between. CDR3 length equals 13 residues. The germline CDR1 and CDR2 sequences are MDHEN and SYDVKM. Noted time point: sample taken at primary tumor resection. No cells were sorted before sequencing. The whole RNA sequenced was extracted from tumor, nontumor lung or frozen PBMC. This chain joins TRBV28 and TRBJ2-1; D uncertain. The clonotype comes from a male donor with early-stage non-small cell lung cancer. This material consisted of PBMCs, taken at surgery. CDR3 in DNA: TGTGCCAGCAGTTTAGTGTCGCCGAATGAGCAGTTCTTC. This encodes CASSLVSPNEQFF.